This T cell receptor beta chain was identified during a study of cytotoxic CD8 clonotypes in ibrutinib-treated CLL. At the level of the study: Some 25 partial and 2 complete responses; at median approximately 70 months, roughly 15 remitted, roughly 12 progressed. The study, taken as a whole, reports: Clonality increased at ibrutinib response, then returned toward baseline at progression. The study found baseline clonality above age-matched healthy donors, tracking circulating CD8+ T-cell counts.

To note about this clone: Antigen: not known.

Measured with immunoSEQ multiplex PCR; TCRdb has only the in-frame clones, and not every one. Here the sample spans about 57,000 clones, 56% being singletons. Germline CDR1 and CDR2: LNHNV and YYDKDF (reference sequence). The CDR3 is 16 amino acids. The V segment lost 0 bases and the J segment 2 bases; nucleotides outside the gene matches: 7. The sequencing here drew on PBMCs, taken after 24 months of ibrutinib treatment. The V gene is TRBV15, the J gene TRBJ2-7; TRBD1 agrees at 7 bases. This receptor was taken from a human donor with chronic lymphocytic leukemia. The CDR3 sequence: CATSRESGTAAYEQYF. As DNA, the CDR3 is TGTGCCACCAGCAGAGAGTCCGGGACAGCCGCCTACGAGCAGTACTTC. Combining the CDR3 with reference TRBV15 and TRBJ2-7 gives the whole variable domain DAMVIQNPRYQVTQFGKPVTLSCSQTLNHNVMYWYQQKSSQAPKLLFHYYDKDFNNEADTPDNFQSRRPNTSFCFLDIRSPGLGDTAMYLCATSRESGTAAYEQYFGPGTRLTVT.